This T cell receptor beta chain came from a study of blood T cell repertoires in COVID-19. Study in general: Nucleic acid was either cDNA or gDNA, and it came from T cells, B-cell-depleted T cells, or PBMCs.

Assay used: immunoSEQ multiplex PCR; TCRdb lists only in-frame clones, some missing. The repertoire holds about 59,000 clones, with roughly four fifths as singletons. The ends lost 3 bases at V and 6 bases at J; junction bases unmatched: 12. Germline values: CDR1 SGHDT, CDR2 YYEEEE. This CDR3 contains 16 residues. The receptor comes from a woman aged 80 or over with acute or convalescent COVID-19. The genes are TRBV5-6 and TRBJ2-1; 7 nucleotides align to TRBD2. Sequencing was carried out using peripheral blood. This chain's CDR3 is CASSWGSRGVTNEQFF. DNA for the CDR3: TGTGCCAGCAGCTGGGGCTCCCGGGGGGTTACCAATGAGCAGTTCTTC.